The clone carrying this TCR beta chain was detected ten times or more. Its antigen is as yet unknown. 2 million unsorted PBMCs were stored in RNAlater at -80 °C before RNA extraction. This specimen belongs to a study of neurological immune-mediated disorders. Study-wide points: None of the CDR3 amino acid sequences found in expanded clones was shared across subjects. This suggests that the TCR-beta repertoires were private in all groups.

Germline lookup yields CDR1 MNHNY and CDR2 SVGAGI (reference sequence). With 2 bases removed from V and 3 bases from J, the gap between germline ends came to 8 bases. CDR3 length: 13 amino acids. MiXCR, run by TCRdb on the 5' RACE reads, gives a single entry per CDR3 protein. The data hold about 25,000 distinct CDR3 sequences, with 3% to 3.5% observed a single time. Sequencing was carried out using PBMCs. The chain employs TRBV6-6 and TRBJ2-7; no clear D. This TCR was recovered from a woman aged 25 to 39 with multiple sclerosis. CDR3 amino acids: CASSYDLNYEQYF. CDR3 sequence (DNA): TGTGCCAGCAGTTACGACCTTAACTACGAGCAGTACTTC.